The clone carrying this T cell receptor beta chain has just a few counts. The antigen remains undetermined. This sample was taken from a study of T-cell memory formation after mild COVID-19. Overall study: Largely, the TCR clusters proved donor specific. Study observations and caveats: CD4/CD8 balance characterized clones contracting day 15 to 85, and CD4+ skew characterized later expanders. CD4+ contracting clones were mainly CM and EM; CD8+ ones, EMRA. Detection of some responders pre-infection suggested pre-existing cross-reactive memory T cells participated.

Using its own MiXCR run on the 5' RACE reads, TCRdb lists one record per CDR3 protein. The data show 500,000 to 600,000 distinct CDR3 sequences, about a sixth seen once. The CDR3 has 15 residues. The V gene's germline CDR1 is SGHTA and CDR2 FQGNSA. V lost 3 bases to trimming and J lost 1 base, with 12 bases between them. J is TRBJ1-1 and V is TRBV7-2; D is perhaps TRBD1 (6 bases). The sequenced material came from PBMCs or a T cell subset sorted from them (not recorded which). The receptor was derived from an adult woman who had mild COVID-19 (a few samples of this study predate the infection). Cell type and time point are not known. CDR3 region: CASSLYLGGNTEAFF. DNA for the CDR3: TGTGCCAGCAGCTTGTACTTAGGGGGGAACACTGAAGCTTTCTTT.